This T cell receptor (beta chain) came from a study of blood T cell repertoires in COVID-19. Study overall: Sample material is recorded as cDNA or gDNA derived from T cells, B-cell-depleted T cells, or PBMCs.

Looked up from germline, CDR1 is LGHNA and CDR2 is YSLEER. The CDR3 runs 14 residues. With 2 bases removed from V and 4 bases from J, the gap between germline ends came to 9 bases. Profiling relied on immunoSEQ multiplex PCR, and the TCRdb table lists in-frame clones only, not all of them. The table shows roughly 250,000 clones, with approximately 91% occurring only once. The TCR was taken from a woman in her 30s with acute or convalescent COVID-19. The chain couples TRBV4-3 to TRBJ1-3; unclear D gene. Sequences were obtained from peripheral blood. CDR3 sequence: CASSQLTGGNTIYF. CDR3 nucleotides: TGCGCCAGCAGCCAATTGACGGGAGGAAACACCATATATTTT.